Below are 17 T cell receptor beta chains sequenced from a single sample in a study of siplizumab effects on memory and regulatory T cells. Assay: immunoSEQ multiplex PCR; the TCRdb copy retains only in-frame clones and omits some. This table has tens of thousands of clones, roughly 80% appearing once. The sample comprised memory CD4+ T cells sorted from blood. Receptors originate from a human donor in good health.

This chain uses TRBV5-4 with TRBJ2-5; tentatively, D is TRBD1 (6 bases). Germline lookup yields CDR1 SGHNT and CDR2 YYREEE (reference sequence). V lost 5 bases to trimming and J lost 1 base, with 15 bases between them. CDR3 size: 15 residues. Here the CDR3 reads CASRQEQGPQETQYF. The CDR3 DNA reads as TGTGCCAGCAGGCAAGAACAGGGCCCCCAAGAGACCCAGTACTTC.

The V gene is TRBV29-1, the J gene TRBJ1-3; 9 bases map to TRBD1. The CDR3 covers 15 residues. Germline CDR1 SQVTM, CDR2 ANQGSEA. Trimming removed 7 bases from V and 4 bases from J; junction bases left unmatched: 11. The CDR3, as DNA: TGCAGCGGACTTAGATACGGACAGGGGGGAAACACCATATATTTT. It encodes CSGLRYGQGGNTIYF.

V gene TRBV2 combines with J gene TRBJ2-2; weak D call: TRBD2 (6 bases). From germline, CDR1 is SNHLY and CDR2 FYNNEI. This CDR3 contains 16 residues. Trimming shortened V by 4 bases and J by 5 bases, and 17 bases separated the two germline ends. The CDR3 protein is CASSVRSGSPTGELFF. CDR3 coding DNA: TGTGCCAGCAGTGTACGTAGCGGAAGCCCAACCGGGGAGCTGTTTTTT.

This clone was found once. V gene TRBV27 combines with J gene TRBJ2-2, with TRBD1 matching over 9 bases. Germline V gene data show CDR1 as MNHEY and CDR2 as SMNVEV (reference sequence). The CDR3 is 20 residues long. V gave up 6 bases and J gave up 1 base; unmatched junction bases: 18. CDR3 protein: CASSQPIWTGDRMNTGELFF. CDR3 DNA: TGTGCCAGCAGCCAGCCCATATGGACAGGGGACCGAATGAACACCGGGGAGCTGTTTTTT.

The chain's CDR3 is CASYGTNQETQYF. The CDR3 DNA is TGTGCCAGTTACGGGACCAACCAAGAGACCCAGTACTTC. The rearrangement uses TRBV28 and TRBJ2-5; D could derive from TRBD1 or TRBD2 (5 bases each). CDR1 is MDHEN and CDR2 is SYDVKM in the germline V gene. Trimming took 9 bases from V and 0 from J, leaving 11 bases between them. The CDR3 is made up of 13 amino acids.

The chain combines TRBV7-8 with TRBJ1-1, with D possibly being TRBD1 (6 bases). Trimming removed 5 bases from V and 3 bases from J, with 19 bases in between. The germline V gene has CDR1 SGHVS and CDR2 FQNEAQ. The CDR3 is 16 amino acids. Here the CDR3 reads CASSLGHGGRDTEAFF. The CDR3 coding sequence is TGTGCCAGCAGCCTAGGACATGGGGGGCGCGACACTGAAGCTTTCTTT.

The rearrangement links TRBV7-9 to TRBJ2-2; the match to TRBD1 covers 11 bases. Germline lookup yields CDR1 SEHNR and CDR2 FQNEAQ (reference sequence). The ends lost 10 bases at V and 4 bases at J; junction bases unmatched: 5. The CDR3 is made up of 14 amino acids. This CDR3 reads CATLGQGVTGELFF. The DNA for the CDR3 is TGTGCCACTTTGGGACAGGGGGTCACCGGGGAGCTGTTTTTT. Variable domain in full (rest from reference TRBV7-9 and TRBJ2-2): DTGVSQNPRHKITKRGQNVTFRCDPISEHNRLYWYRQTLGQGPEFLTYFQNEAQLEKSRLLSDRFSAERPKGSFSTLEIQRTEQGDSAMYLCATLGQGVTGELFFGEGSRLTVL.

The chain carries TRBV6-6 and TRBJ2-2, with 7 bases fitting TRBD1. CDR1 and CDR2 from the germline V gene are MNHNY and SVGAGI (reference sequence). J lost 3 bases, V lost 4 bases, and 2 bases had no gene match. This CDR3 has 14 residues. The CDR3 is CASSWDSYTGELFF. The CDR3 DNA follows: TGTGCCAGCAGTTGGGACAGCTACACCGGGGAGCTGTTTTTT.

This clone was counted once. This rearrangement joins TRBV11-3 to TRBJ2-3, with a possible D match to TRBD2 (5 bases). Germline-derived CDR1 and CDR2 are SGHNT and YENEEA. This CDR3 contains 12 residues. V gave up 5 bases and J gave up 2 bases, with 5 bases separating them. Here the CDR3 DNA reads TGTGCCAGCAGCCGGGACACAGATACGCAGTATTTT. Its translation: CASSRDTDTQYF. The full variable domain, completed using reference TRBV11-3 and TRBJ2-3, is EAGVVQSPRYKIIEKKQPVAFWCNPISGHNTLYWYLQNLGQGPELLIRYENEEAVDDSQLPKDRFSAERLKGVDSTLKIQPAELGDSAVYLCASSRDTDTQYFGPGTRLTVL.

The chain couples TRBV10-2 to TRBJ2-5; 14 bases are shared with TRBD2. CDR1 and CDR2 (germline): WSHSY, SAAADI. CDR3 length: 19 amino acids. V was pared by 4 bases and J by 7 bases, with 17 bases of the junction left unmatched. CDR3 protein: CASSVGTSGGSSRKGTQYF. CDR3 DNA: TGCGCCAGCAGTGTCGGGACTAGCGGGGGCTCCTCTCGGAAAGGGACCCAGTACTTC.

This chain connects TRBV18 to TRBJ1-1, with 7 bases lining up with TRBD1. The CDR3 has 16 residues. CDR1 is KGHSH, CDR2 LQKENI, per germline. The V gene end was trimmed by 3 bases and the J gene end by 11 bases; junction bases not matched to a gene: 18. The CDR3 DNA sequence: TGTGCCAGCTCACCCATTAGCACAGGGGTTGCACGGAGGGCTTTCTTT. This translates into CASSPISTGVARRAFF. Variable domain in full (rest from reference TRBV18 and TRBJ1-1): NAGVMQNPRHLVRRRGQEARLRCSPMKGHSHVYWYRQLPEEGLKFMVYLQKENIIDESGMPKERFSAEFPKEGPSILRIQQVVRGDSAAYFCASSPISTGVARRAFFGQGTRLTVV.

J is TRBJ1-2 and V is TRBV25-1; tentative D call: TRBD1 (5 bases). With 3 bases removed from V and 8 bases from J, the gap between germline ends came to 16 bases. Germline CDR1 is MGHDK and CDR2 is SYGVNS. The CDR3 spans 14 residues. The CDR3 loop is CASSDLRGGYGYTF. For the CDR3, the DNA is TGTGCCAGCAGTGATCTACGTGGGGGGTACGGCTACACCTTC.

The CDR3 nucleotides are TGTGCCAGTACTGGTTTGGGGATCTATGGCTACACCTTC. This gives the protein CASTGLGIYGYTF. J is TRBJ1-2 and V is TRBV19; D call uncertain. The CDR3 runs to 13 residues. The V gene's germline CDR1 is LNHDA and CDR2 SQIVND (reference sequence). V lost 7 bases to trimming and J lost 4 bases, with 13 bases between them. Together with reference TRBV19 and TRBJ1-2, the CDR3 gives the full variable domain: DGGITQSPKYLFRKEGQNVTLSCEQNLNHDAMYWYRQDPGQGLRLIYYSQIVNDFQKGDIAEGYSVSREKKESFPLTVTSAQKNPTAFYLCASTGLGIYGYTFGSGTRLTVV.

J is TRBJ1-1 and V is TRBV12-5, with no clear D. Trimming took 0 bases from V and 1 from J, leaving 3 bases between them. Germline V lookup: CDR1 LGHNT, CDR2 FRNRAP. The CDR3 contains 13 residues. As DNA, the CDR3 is TGTGCTAGTGGTTTGGTAGCGAACACTGAAGCTTTCTTT. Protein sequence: CASGLVANTEAFF.

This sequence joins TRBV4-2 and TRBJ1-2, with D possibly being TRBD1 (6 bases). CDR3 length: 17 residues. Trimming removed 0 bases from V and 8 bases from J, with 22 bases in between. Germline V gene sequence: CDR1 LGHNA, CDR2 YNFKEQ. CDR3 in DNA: TGTGCCAGCAGCCAAGAGGGGGGCCCTCAGCGCGCAGACGGCTACACCTTC. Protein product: CASSQEGGPQRADGYTF.

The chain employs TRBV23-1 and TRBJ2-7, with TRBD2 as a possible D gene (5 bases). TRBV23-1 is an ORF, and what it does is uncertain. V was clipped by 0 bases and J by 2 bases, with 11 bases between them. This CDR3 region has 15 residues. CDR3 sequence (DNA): TGCGCCAGCAGTCAATCGAGCGGTATGGCCTACGAGCAGTACTTC. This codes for CASSQSSGMAYEQYF.

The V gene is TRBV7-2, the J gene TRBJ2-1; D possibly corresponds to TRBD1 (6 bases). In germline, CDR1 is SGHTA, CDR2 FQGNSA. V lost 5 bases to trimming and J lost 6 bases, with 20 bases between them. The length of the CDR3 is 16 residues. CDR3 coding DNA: TGTGCCAGCAGCCAAGGGGGTAGCGTGAGATCCAATGAGCAGTTCTTC. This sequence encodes CASSQGGSVRSNEQFF.